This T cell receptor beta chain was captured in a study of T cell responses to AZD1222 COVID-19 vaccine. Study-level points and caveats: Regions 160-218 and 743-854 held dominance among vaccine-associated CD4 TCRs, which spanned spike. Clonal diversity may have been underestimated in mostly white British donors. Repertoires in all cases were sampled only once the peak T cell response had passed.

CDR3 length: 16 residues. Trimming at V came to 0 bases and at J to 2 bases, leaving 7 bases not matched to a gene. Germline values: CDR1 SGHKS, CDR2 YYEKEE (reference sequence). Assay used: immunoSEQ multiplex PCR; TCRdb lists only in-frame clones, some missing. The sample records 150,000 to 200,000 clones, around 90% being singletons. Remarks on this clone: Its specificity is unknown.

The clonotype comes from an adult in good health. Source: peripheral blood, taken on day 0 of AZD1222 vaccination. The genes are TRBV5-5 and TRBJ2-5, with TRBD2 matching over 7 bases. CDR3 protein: CASSLATASGQETQYF. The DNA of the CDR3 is TGTGCCAGCAGCTTGGCCACGGCTAGCGGACAAGAGACCCAGTACTTC.